This TCR beta chain appears in the sequencing data of a study of T cell responses to AZD1222 COVID-19 vaccine. Overall study results and limits: Mostly white British, mostly female donors; authors suggested clonal diversity may be underestimated. Among vaccine-associated CD4 TCRs, coverage spanned spike, with dominance at 160-218 and 743-854. As reported, nearly half of all spike-specific TCRs target variant regions that are unmutated.

Using immunoSEQ multiplex PCR, the repertoire was profiled, and TCRdb retains in-frame clones only, with some absent. The sample lists 140,000 to 150,000 clones, about nine tenths occurring once. The count of this clone is one. Its specificity is not known. CDR1 is SGHRS and CDR2 is YFSETQ in the germline V gene. V shed 0 bases, J shed 4 bases, and the junction held 6 bases outside the gene matches. This CDR3 spans 15 amino acids. The chain employs TRBV5-1 and TRBJ2-5; 7 bases map to TRBD2. The sequencing used peripheral blood, collected on day 0 of MenACWY control vaccination. The receptor comes from an adult in good health. CDR3 protein: CASSLELRGRETQYF. The CDR3 bases are TGCGCCAGCAGCTTGGAGTTGCGGGGGAGAGAGACCCAGTACTTC.